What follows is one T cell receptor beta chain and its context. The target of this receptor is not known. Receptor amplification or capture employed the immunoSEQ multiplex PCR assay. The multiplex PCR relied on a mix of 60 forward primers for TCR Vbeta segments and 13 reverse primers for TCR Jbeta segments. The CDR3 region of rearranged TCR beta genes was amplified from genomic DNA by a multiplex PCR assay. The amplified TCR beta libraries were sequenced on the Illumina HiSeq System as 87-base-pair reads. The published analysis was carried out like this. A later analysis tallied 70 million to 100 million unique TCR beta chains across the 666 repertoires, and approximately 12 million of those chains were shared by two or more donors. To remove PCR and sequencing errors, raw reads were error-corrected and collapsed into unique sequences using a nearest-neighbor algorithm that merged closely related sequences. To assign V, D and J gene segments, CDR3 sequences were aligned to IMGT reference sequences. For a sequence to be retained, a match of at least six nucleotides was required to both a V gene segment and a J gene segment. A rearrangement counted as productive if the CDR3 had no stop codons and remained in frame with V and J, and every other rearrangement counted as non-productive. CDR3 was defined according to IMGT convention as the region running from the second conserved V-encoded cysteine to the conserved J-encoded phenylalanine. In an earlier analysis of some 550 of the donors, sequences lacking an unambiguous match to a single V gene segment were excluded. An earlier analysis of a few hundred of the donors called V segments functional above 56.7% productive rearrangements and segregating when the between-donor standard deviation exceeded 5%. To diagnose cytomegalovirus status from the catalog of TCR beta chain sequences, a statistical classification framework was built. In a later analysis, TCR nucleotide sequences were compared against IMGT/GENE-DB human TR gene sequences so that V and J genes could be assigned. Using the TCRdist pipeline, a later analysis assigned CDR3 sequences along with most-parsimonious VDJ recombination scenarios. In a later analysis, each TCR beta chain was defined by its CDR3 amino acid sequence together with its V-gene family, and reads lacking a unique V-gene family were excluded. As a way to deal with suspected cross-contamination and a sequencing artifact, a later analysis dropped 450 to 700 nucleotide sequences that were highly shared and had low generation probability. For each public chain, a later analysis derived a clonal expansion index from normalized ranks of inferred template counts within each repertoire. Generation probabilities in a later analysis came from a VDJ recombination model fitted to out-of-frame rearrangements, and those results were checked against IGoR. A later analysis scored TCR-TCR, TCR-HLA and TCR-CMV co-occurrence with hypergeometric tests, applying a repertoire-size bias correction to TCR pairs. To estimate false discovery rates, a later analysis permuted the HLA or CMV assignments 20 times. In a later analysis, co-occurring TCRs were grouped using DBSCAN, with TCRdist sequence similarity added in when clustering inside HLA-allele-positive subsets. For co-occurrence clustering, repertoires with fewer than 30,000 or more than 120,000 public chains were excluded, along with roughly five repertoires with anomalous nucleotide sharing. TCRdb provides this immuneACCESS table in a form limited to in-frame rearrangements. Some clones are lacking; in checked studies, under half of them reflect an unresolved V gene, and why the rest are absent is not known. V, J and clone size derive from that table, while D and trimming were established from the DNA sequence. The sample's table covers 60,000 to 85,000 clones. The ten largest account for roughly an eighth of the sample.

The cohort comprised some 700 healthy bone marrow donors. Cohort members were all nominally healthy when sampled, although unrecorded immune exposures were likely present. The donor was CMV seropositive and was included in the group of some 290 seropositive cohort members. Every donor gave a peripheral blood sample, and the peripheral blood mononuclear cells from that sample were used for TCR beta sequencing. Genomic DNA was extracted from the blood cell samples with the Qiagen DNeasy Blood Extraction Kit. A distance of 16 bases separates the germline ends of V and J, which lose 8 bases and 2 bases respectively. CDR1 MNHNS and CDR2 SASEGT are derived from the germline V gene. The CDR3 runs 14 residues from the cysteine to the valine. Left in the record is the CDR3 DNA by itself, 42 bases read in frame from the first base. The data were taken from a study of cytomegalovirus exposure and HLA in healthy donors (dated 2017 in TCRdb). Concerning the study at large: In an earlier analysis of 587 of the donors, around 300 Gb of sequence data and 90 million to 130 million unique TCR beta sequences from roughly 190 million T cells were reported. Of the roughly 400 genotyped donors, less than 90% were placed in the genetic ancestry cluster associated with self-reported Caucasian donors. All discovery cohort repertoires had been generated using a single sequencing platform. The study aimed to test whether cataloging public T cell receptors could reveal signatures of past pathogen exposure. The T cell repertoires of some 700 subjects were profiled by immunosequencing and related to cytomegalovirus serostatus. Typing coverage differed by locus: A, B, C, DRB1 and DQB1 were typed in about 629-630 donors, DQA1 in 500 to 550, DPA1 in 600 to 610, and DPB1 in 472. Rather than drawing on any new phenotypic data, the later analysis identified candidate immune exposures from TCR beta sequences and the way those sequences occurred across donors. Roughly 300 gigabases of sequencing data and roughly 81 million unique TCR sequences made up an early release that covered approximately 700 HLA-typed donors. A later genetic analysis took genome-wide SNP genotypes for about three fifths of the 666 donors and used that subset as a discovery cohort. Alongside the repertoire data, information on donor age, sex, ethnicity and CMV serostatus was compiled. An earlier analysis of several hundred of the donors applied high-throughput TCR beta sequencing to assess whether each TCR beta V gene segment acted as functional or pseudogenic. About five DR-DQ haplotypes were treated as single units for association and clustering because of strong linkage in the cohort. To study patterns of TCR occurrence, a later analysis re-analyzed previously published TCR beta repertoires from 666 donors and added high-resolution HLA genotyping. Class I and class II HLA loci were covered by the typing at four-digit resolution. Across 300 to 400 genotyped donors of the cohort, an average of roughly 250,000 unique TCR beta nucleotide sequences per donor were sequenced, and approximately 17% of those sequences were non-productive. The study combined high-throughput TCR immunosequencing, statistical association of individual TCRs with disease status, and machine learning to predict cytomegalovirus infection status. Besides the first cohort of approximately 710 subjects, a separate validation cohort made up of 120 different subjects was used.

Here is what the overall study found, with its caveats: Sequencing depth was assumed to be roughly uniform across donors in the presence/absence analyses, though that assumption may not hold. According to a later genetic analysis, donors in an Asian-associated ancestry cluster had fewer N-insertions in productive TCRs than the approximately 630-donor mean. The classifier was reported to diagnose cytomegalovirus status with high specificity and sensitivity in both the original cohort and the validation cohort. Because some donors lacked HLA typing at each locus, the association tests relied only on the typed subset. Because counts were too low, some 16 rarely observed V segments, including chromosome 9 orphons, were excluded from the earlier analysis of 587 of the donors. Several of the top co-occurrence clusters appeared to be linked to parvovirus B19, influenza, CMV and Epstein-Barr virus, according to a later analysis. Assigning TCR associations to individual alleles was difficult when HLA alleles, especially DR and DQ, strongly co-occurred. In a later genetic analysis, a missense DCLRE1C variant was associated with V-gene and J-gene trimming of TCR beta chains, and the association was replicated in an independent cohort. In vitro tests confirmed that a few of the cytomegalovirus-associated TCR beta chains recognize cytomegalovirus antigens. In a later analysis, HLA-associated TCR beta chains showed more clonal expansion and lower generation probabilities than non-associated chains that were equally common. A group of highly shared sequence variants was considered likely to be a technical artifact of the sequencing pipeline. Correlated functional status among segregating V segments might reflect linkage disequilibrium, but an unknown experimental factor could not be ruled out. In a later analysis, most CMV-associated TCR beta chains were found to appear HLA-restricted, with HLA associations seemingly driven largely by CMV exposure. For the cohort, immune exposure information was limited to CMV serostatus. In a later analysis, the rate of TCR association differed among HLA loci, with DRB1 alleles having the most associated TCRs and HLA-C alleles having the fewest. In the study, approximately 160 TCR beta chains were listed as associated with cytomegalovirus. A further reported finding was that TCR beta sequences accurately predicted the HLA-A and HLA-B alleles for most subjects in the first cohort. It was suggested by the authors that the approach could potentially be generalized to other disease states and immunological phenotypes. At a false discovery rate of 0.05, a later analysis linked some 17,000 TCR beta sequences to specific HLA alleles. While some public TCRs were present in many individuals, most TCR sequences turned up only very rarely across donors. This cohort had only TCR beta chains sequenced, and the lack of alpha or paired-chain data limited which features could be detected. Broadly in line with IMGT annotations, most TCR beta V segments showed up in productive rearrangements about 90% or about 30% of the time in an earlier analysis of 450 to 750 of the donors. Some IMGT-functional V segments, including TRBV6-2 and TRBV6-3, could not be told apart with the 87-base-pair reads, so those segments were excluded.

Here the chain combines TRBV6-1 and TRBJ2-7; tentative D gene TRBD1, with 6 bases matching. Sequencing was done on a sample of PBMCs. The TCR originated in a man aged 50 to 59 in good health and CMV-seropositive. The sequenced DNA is TGTGCCAGCCGGGACACCTTTTGGGCCTACGAGCAGTACGTC. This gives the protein CASRDTFWAYEQYV.